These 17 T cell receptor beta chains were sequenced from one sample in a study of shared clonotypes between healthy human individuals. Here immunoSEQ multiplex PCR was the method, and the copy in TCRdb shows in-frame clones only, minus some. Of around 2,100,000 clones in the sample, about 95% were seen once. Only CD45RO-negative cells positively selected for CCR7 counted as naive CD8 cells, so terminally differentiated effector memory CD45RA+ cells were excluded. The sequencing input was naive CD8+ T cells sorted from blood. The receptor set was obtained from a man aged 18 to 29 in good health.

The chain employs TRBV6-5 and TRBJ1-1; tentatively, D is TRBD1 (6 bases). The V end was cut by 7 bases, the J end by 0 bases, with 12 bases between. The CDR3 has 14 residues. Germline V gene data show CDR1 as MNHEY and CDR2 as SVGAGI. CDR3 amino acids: CASTSPGVNTEAFF. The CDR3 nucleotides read TGTGCCAGCACTTCCCCAGGGGTGAACACTGAAGCTTTCTTT.

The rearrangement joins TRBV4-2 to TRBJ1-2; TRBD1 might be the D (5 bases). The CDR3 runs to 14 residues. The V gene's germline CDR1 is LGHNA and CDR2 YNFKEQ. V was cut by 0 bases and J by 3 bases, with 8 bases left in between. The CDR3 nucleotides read TGTGCCAGCAGCCAAGATACAGGTGACTATGGCTACACCTTC. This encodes CASSQDTGDYGYTF.

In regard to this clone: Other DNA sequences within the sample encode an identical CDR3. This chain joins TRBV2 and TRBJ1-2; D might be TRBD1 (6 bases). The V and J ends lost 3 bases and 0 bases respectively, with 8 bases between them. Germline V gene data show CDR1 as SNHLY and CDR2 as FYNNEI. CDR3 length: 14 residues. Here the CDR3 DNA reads TGTGCCAGCAGTGAGGGGGGCACTAACTATGGCTACACCTTC. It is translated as CASSEGGTNYGYTF.

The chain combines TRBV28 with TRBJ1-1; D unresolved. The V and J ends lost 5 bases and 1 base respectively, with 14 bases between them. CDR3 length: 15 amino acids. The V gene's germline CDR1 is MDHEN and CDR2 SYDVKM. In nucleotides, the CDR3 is TGTGCCAGCAGTGGTCCTGGGTGGTGGAACACTGAAGCTTTCTTT. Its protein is CASSGPGWWNTEAFF.

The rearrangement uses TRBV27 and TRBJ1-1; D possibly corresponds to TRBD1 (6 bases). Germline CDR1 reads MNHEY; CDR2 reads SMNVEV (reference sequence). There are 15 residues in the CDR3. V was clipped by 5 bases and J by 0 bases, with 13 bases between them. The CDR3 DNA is TGTGCCAGCAGTCCCCCACAGGGAATGAACACTGAAGCTTTCTTT. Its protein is CASSPPQGMNTEAFF.

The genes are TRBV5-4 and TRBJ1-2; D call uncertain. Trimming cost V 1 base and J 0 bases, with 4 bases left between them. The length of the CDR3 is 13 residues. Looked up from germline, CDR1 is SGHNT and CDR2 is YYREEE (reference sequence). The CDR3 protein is CASSLSSNYGYTF. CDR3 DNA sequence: TGTGCCAGCAGCTTGAGCTCTAACTATGGCTACACCTTC.

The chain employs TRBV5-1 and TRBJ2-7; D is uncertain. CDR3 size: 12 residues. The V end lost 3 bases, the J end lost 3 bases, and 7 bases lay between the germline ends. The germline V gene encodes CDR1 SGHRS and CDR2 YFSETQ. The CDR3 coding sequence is TGCGCCAGCAGCTATTTTGGCTACGAGCAGTACTTC. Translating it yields CASSYFGYEQYF.

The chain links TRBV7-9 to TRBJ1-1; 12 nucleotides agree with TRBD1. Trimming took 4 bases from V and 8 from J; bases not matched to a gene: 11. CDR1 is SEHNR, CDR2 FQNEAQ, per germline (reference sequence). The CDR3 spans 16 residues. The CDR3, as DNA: TGTGCCAGCAGCTCCACCGGGACAGGGGGCCAGTCAGAAGCTTTCTTT. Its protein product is CASSSTGTGGQSEAFF.

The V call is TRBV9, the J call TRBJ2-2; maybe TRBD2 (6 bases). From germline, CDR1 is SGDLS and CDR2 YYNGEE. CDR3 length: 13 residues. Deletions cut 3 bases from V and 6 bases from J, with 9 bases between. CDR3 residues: CASSGLGPGELFF. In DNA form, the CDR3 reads TGTGCCAGCAGCGGACTAGGTCCCGGGGAGCTGTTTTTT.

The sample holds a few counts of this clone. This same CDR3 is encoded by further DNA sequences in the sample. The CDR3 nucleotides read TGTGCCAGCAGCTCAAACTACGAGCAGTACTTC. Translated: CASSSNYEQYF. The chain links TRBV7-2 to TRBJ2-7; D is uncertain. The CDR3 extends over 11 amino acids. Germline V gives CDR1 SGHTA, CDR2 FQGNSA. The V end was cut by 4 bases, the J end by 3 bases, with 4 bases between.

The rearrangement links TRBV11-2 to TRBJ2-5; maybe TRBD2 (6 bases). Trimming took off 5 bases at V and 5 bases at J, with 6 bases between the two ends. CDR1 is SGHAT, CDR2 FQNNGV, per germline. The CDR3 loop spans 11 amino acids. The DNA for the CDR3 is TGTGCCAGCAGCCGGGAGGAGACCCAGTACTTC. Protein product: CASSREETQYF.

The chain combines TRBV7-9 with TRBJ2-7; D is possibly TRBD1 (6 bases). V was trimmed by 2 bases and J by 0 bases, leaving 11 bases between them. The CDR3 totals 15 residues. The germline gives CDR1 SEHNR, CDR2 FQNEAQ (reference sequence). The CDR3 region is CASSLTGMSSYEQYF. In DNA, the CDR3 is TGTGCCAGCAGCTTAACAGGGATGAGCTCCTACGAGCAGTACTTC.

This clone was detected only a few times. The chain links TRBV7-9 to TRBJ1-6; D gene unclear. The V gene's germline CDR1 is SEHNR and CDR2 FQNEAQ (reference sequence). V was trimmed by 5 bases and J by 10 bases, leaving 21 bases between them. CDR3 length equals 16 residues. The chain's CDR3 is CASSPSFGRAGSPLHF. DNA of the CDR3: TGTGCCAGCAGCCCCTCCTTCGGGAGGGCAGGATCACCCCTCCACTTT.

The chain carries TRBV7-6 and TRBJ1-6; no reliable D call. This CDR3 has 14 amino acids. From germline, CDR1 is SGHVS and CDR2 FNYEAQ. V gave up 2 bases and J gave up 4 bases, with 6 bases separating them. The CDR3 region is CASSLRGYNSPLHF. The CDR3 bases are TGTGCCAGCAGCTTACGTGGGTATAATTCACCCCTCCACTTT.

CDR3 in amino acids: CASSLGDPEQYF. The CDR3 coding sequence is TGCGCCAGCAGCTTGGGGGACCCTGAGCAGTACTTC. This chain uses TRBV5-1 with TRBJ2-7; D may correspond to TRBD1 or TRBD2 (5 bases each). Germline V gene sequence: CDR1 SGHRS, CDR2 YFSETQ. The V end was cut by 0 bases, the J end by 7 bases, with 8 bases between. The CDR3 runs 12 residues. Variable domain in full (rest from reference TRBV5-1 and TRBJ2-7): KAGVTQTPRYLIKTRGQQVTLSCSPISGHRSVSWYQQTPGQGLQFLFEYFSETQRNKGNFPGRFSGRQFSNSRSEMNVSTLELGDSALYLCASSLGDPEQYFGPGTRLTVT.

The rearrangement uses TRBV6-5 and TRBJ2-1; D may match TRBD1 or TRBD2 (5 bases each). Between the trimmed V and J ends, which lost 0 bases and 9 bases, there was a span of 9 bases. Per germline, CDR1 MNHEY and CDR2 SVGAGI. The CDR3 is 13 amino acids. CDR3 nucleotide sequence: TGTGCCAGCAGTTACTCTGAGGGGACTGAGCAGTTCTTC. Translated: CASSYSEGTEQFF.

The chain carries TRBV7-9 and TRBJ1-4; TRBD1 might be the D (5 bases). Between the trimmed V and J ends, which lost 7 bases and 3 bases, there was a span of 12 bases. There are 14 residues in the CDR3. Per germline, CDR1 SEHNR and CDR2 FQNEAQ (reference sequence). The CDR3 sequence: CASTGQGPNEKLFF. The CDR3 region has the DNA TGTGCCAGCACCGGTCAGGGCCCTAATGAAAAACTGTTTTTT.